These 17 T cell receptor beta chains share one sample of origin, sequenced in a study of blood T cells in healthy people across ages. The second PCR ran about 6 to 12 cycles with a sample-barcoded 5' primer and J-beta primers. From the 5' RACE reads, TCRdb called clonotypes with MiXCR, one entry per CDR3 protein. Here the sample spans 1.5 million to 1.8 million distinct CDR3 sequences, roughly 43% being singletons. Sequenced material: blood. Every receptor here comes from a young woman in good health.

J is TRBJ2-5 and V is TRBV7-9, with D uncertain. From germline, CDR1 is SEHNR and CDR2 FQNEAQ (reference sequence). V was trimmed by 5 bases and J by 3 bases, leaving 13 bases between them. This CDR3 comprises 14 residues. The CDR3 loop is CASSPPADEETQYF. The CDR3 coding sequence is TGTGCCAGCAGCCCTCCGGCAGATGAAGAGACCCAGTACTTC. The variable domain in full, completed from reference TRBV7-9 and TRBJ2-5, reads DTGVSQNPRHKITKRGQNVTFRCDPISEHNRLYWYRQTLGQGPEFLTYFQNEAQLEKSRLLSDRFSAERPKGSFSTLEIQRTEQGDSAMYLCASSPPADEETQYFGPGTRLLVL.

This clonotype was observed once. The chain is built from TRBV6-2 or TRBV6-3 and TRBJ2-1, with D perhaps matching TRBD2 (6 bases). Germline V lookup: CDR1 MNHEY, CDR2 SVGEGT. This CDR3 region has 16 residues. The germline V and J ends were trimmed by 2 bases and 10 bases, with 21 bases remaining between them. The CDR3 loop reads CASSYGPPVLRDEQFF. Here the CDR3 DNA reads TGTGCCAGCAGTTACGGACCCCCCGTCTTGCGGGACGAGCAGTTCTTC.

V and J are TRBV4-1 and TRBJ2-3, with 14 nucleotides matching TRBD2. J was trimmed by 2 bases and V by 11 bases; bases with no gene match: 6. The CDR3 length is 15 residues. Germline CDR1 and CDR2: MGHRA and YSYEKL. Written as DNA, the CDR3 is TGCGCCTCAAGACTAGCGGGGGGGGTCACAGATACGCAGTATTTT. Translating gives CASRLAGGVTDTQYF.

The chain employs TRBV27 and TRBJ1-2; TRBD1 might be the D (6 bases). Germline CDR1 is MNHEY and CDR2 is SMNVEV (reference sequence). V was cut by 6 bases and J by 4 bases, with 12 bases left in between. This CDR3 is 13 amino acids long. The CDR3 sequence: CASRKGGSYGYTF. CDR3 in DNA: TGTGCCAGCAGGAAGGGGGGCAGCTATGGCTACACCTTC.

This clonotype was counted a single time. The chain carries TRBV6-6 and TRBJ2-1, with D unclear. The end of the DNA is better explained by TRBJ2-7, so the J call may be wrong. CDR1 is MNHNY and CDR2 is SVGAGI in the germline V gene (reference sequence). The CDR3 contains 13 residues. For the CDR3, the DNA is TGTGCCAGCGCAGTTGGGTGGAGCTCCGAGCAGTACTTC. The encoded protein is CASAVGWSSEQYF.

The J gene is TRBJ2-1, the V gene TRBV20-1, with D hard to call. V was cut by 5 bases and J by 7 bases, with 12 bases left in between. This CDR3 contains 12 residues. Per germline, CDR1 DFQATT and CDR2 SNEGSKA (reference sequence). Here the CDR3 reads CSAGKGRNEQFF. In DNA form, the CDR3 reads TGCAGTGCTGGGAAAGGGCGAAATGAGCAGTTCTTC.

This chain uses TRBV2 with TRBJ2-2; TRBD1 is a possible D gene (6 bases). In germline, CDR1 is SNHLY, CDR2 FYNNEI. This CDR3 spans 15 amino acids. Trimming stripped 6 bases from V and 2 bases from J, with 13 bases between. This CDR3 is CASRPGTFNTGELFF. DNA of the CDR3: TGTGCCAGCAGGCCCGGGACATTCAACACCGGGGAGCTGTTTTTT.

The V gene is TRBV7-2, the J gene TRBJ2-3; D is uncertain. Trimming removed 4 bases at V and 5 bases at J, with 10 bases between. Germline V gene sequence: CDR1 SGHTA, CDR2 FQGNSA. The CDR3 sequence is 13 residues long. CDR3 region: CASSWGKGDTQYF. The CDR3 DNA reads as TGTGCCAGCAGCTGGGGAAAAGGAGATACGCAGTATTTT.

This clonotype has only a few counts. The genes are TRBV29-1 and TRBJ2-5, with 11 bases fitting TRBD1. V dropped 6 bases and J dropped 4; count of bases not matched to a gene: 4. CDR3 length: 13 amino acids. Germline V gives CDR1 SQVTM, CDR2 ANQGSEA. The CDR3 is CSVQGTGGETQYF. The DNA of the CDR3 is TGCAGCGTGCAAGGGACAGGGGGAGAGACCCAGTACTTC. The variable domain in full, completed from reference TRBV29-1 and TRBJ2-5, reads SAVISQKPSRDICQRGTSLTIQCQVDSQVTMMFWYRQQPGQSLTLIATANQGSEATYESGFVIDKFPISRPNLTFSTLTVSNMSPEDSSIYLCSVQGTGGETQYFGPGTRLLVL.

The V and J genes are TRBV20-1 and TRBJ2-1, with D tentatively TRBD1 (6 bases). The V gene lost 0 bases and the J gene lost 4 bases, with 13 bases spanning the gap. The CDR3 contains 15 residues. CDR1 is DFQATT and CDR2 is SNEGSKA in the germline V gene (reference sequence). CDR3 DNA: TGCAGTGCTAGAGACGGGACAAAATATTACAATGAGCAGTTCTTC. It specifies CSARDGTKYYNEQFF.

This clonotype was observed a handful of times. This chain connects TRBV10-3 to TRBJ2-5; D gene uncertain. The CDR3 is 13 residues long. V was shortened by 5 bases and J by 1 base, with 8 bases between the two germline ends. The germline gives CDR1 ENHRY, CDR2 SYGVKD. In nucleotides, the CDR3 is TGTGCCATCAGTACAGTATCCCAAGAGACCCAGTACTTC. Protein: CAISTVSQETQYF.

Written as DNA, the CDR3 is TGTGCCAGCAGCTTAACGGGGTCAGGGGACTATGAGCAGTTCTTC. Translation: CASSLTGSGDYEQFF. The rearrangement joins TRBV7-3 to TRBJ2-1; D may match TRBD1 or TRBD2 (6 bases each). Germline CDR1 reads SGHTA; CDR2 reads FQGTGA. The CDR3 sequence is 15 residues long. Trimming cost V 0 bases and J 8 bases, with 14 bases left between them.

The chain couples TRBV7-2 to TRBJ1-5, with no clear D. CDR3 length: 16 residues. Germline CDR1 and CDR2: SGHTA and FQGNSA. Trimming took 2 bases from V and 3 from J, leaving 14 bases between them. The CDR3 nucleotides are TGTGCCAGCAGCTTAACGAGGCAGCCCTACAATCAGCCCCAGCATTTT. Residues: CASSLTRQPYNQPQHF.

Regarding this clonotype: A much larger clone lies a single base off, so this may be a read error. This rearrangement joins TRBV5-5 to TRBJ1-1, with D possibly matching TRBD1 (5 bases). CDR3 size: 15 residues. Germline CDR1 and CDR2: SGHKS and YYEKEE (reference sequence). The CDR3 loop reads CASSFLQGQNAEAFF. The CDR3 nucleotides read TGTGCCAGCAGCTTCCTCCAGGGCCAGAACGCTGAAGCTTTCTTT. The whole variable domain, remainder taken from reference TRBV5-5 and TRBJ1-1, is DAGVTQSPTHLIKTRGQQVTLRCSPISGHKSVSWYQQVLGQGPQFIFQYYEKEERGRGNFPDRFSARQFPNYSSELNVNALLLGDSALYLCASSFLQGQNAEAFFGQGTRLTVV.

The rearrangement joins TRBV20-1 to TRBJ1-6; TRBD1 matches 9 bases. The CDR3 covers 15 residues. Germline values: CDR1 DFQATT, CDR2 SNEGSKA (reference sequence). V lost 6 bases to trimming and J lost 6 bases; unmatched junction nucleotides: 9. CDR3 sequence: CSAINPGQGNSPLHF. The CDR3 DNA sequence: TGCAGTGCCATAAACCCGGGACAGGGTAATTCACCCCTCCACTTT.

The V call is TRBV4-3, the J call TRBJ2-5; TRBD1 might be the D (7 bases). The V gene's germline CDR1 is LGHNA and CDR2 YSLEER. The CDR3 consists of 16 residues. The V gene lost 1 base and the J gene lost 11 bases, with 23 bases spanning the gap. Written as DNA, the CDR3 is TGCGCCAGCAGCCAAGGCTTCCAGGGGGGCTACAATGAGCAGTACTTC. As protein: CASSQGFQGGYNEQYF.

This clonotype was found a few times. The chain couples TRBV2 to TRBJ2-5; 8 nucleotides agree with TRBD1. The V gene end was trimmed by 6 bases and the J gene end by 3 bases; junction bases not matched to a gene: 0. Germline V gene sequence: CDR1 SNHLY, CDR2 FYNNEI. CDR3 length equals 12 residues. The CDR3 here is CASRQGEETQYF. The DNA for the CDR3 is TGTGCCAGCAGACAGGGGGAAGAGACCCAGTACTTC.